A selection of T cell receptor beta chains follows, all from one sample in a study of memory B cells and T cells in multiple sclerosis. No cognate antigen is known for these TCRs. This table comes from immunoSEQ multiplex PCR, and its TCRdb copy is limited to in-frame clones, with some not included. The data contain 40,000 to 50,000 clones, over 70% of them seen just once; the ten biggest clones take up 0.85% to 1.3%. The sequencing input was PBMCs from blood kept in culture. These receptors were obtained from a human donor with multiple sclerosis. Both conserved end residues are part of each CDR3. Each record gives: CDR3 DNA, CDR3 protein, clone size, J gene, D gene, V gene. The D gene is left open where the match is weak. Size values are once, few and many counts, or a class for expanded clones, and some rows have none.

TGCAGCTTTCTAGCGGGGGGCACAGATACGCAGTATTTT CSFLAGGTDTQYF - TRBJ2-3 TRBD2 TRBV29-1
TGTGCCAGCAGCATGAACCAGGGGGCTGGTTCAGATACGCAGTATTTT CASSMNQGAGSDTQYF - TRBJ2-3 TRBD1 TRBV11-2
TGTGCCAGCTCACCACACCCGGGGCCCTACGAGCAGTACTTC CASSPHPGPYEQYF few TRBJ2-7 - TRBV18
TGTGCCAGCAGGGGATCCGGAAACACCATATATTTT CASRGSGNTIYF - TRBJ1-3 - TRBV7-6
TGTGCCAGCAGCTTAGCTTCGATAACCTCTGGAAACACCATATATTTT CASSLASITSGNTIYF - TRBJ1-3 - TRBV7-9
TGCGCCAGCAGCCTTTATGGGGCCGGCACAGATACGCAGTATTTT CASSLYGAGTDTQYF few TRBJ2-3 - TRBV5-1
TGTGCCAGCAGTTTTAGGGGACAGGGCTACGAGCAGTACTTC CASSFRGQGYEQYF - TRBJ2-7 TRBD1 TRBV27
TGTGCCAGTAGTATAGATCGGACTTACCGCCCCCACAATGAGCAGTTCTTC CASSIDRTYRPHNEQFF - TRBJ2-1 - TRBV19
TGCGCCAGCAGCCCGGACAGGGAGAGGGACTATGGCTACACCTTC CASSPDRERDYGYTF - TRBJ1-2 TRBD1 TRBV4-1
TGTGCCAGCAGCTTGTCGCCCCTGCGAGGCGAGCAGTACTTC CASSLSPLRGEQYF - TRBJ2-7 - TRBV5-8
TGTGCCAGCAGCTTAGGCGGTTTCAATGAGCAGTTCTTC CASSLGGFNEQFF - TRBJ2-1 - TRBV7-8
TGTGCCAGCAGCCCCGGGGGAAGAAGCAACTATGGCTACACCTTC CASSPGGRSNYGYTF - TRBJ1-2 - TRBV4-2
TGTGCCAGCAGCCTGGGGACAGCCCAAGAGACCCAGTACTTC CASSLGTAQETQYF - TRBJ2-5 TRBD1 TRBV7-9
TGTGCCAGCAGTGACGAGCCGGGACAGTATCAGCCCCAGCATTTT CASSDEPGQYQPQHF - TRBJ1-5 TRBD1 TRBV6-1
TGTGCCAGTACTGATGCCAAGGGGCTTTTCTCTGGAAACACCATATATTTT CASTDAKGLFSGNTIYF few TRBJ1-3 - TRBV19
TGTGCCAGCAAACCGGGGGGCTCCACAGATACGCAGTATTTT CASKPGGSTDTQYF few TRBJ2-3 - TRBV28
TGTGCCAGTAGTGTCCTGGGTAGCAACTACGAGCAGTACTTC CASSVLGSNYEQYF few TRBJ2-7 - TRBV19
TGTGCCAGTAGTGTCGGACAGGGGTTAAGGACCGGGGAGCTGTTTTTT CASSVGQGLRTGELFF once TRBJ2-2 TRBD1 TRBV19
TGTGCCAGCAGAAGACAGGGTGAAGGAAACACCATATATTTT CASRRQGEGNTIYF - TRBJ1-3 TRBD1 TRBV27
TGCGCCAGCAGCCGAGGACAGGGGATAACCTACGAGCAGTACTTC CASSRGQGITYEQYF - TRBJ2-7 TRBD1 TRBV4-3
TGTGCCTGGAGCCCTTGGGGTGATACGCAGTATTTT CAWSPWGDTQYF once TRBJ2-3 - TRBV30
TGCGCCAGCAGCCCGGGACAGGGGCCCTATCAGCCCCAGCATTTT CASSPGQGPYQPQHF - TRBJ1-5 TRBD1 TRBV5-1
TGTGCCAGTGGGGCGGGGGCTAACAATGAGCAGTTCTTC CASGAGANNEQFF - TRBJ2-1 - TRBV19
TGTGCCAGCAGCGAACTAGCGGCTCCTCAAGAGACCCAGTACTTC CASSELAAPQETQYF - TRBJ2-5 TRBD2 TRBV13
TGTGCCAGCAGCTTAGGGGGTCACGCGAACACCGGGGAGCTGTTTTTT CASSLGGHANTGELFF - TRBJ2-2 - TRBV11-3
TGTGCCTGGAGTGTCCGGGGTGGATTCGGAAACACCATATATTTT CAWSVRGGFGNTIYF once TRBJ1-3 - TRBV30
TGTGCCAGCAGCTTCCAAGGGACAGGACTATCGGGGGGCTACACCTTC CASSFQGTGLSGGYTF - TRBJ1-2 TRBD1 TRBV7-9
TGTGCCATCAGGGCAGAGGGGCATCCTAATGAAAAACTGTTTTTT CAIRAEGHPNEKLFF - TRBJ1-4 - TRBV10-3
TGTGCCAGCAGCTTAAACCCAGCAGGGGGGGCCTACAATGAGCAGTTCTTC CASSLNPAGGAYNEQFF - TRBJ2-1 - TRBV7-8
TGCGCCAGCAGCCAAACTGACACGCTGGGCACAGATACGCAGTATTTT CASSQTDTLGTDTQYF - TRBJ2-3 - TRBV4-1
TGTGCTAGTGGTTTGGTACTGGGGGGCTCCTACAATGAGCAGTTCTTC CASGLVLGGSYNEQFF few TRBJ2-1 - TRBV12-5
TGTGCCAGCAGCTTAACCGGGACAGGGGGGGAGACCCAGTACTTC CASSLTGTGGETQYF - TRBJ2-5 TRBD1 TRBV7-9
TGTGCCAGCCAAAGACTACAGGGATCCCTAGGGGAGGGGGCCAACGTCCTGACTTTC CASQRLQGSLGEGANVLTF once TRBJ2-6 - TRBV19
TGTGCCAGCAGCAAACTTCAGGGAATATGGTCACCCCTCCACTTT CASSKLQGIWSPLHF - TRBJ1-6 - TRBV7-8
TGTGCCAGCAGCCAATATGCGGGACAGGGGGCCGGGGAGCTGTTTTTT CASSQYAGQGAGELFF - TRBJ2-2 TRBD1 TRBV14
TGTGCCAGCAGTGCCGAGGGGCGAAACTATGGCTACACCTTC CASSAEGRNYGYTF - TRBJ1-2 - TRBV6-1
TGTGCCAGCAGTTCAAATGTGGGACAGGGGAGGAACGAGCAGCACTTC CASSSNVGQGRNEQHF - TRBJ2-7 TRBD1 TRBV28
TGTGCCAGTAGTGTCCGGGAGAACACTGAAGCTTTCTTT CASSVRENTEAFF - TRBJ1-1 - TRBV19
TGTGCCAGCTCACAGGGACTAGAGGTTTACGAGCAGTACTTC CASSQGLEVYEQYF - TRBJ2-7 TRBD2 TRBV18
TGTGCCAGCAGCTTAGGGGGCAACACCGGGGAGCTGTTTTTT CASSLGGNTGELFF - TRBJ2-2 - TRBV11-3
TGCAGCGGTGAAACGAACACCGGGGAGCTGTTTTTT CSGETNTGELFF - TRBJ2-2 - TRBV29-1
TGCAGCGTTGAGCAAGGGCAGGGGTCCTACGAGCAGTACTTC CSVEQGQGSYEQYF - TRBJ2-7 - TRBV29-1
TGTGCCAGCTCACCAGCAGTTCGATCGGACACCATATATTTT CASSPAVRSDTIYF few TRBJ1-3 - TRBV18
TGCGCCAGCAGCTTGGCCTCGACGACCTCTGGGGCCAACGTCCTGACTTTC CASSLASTTSGANVLTF once TRBJ2-6 - TRBV5-1
TGCAGCGTAGAACAGGGAAATGAAAAACTGTTTTTT CSVEQGNEKLFF - TRBJ1-4 - TRBV29-1
TGTGCCAGCAGGTCCGGGACCCGCGAGTACTTC CASRSGTREYF once TRBJ2-7 - TRBV2
TGCGCCAGCAGCCAGAACAGGGGGCGAAACACCGGGGAGCTGTTTTTT CASSQNRGRNTGELFF once TRBJ2-2 TRBD1 TRBV4-1
TGTGCCAGCAGCCCACCCTTCCGGTCGGGCTACACCTTC CASSPPFRSGYTF - TRBJ1-2 - TRBV7-8
TGCGCCAGCAGCTTGGACCTCGCAGGGTCGGGCACTGAAGCTTTCTTT CASSLDLAGSGTEAFF - TRBJ1-1 - TRBV5-1
TGCGCCAGCAGCCCAAGTTTAGCGGGGATACTTGGGCGTGGGGAGACCCAGTACTTC CASSPSLAGILGRGETQYF - TRBJ2-5 TRBD2 TRBV4-1
TGTGCCTGGAGTCACGGCAGGGCCCACGGTCAGCCCCAGCATTTT CAWSHGRAHGQPQHF - TRBJ1-5 - TRBV30
TGCGCCAGCAGTAGTAGGTCCCCCTACGAGCAGTACTTC CASSSRSPYEQYF - TRBJ2-7 - TRBV10-2
TGTGCCAGCAGTTACAAAGGACTCATGAACACTGAAGCTTTCTTT CASSYKGLMNTEAFF - TRBJ1-1 - TRBV6-5